This passage covers 14 T cell receptor beta chains from one sample sequenced in a study of post-analysis software for immune sequencing data. Study-level findings and limits: Controls showed lower frequencies than patients for five or six TRBV segments, and TRBV5-6, TRBV5-1 and TRBV20-1 were among these.

No antigen has been assigned to these receptors. TCR beta libraries were prepared from cDNA with unique molecular identifiers. MiXCR was run by TCRdb on the PCR reads, yielding one entry per CDR3 protein. The table records 650,000 to 900,000 distinct CDR3 sequences, about half of them present only once. The source material was blood. The receptors originated from a girl aged 5-17 years with multiple sclerosis.

This chain links TRBV7-9 with TRBJ2-1, with 16 bases lining up with TRBD2. The CDR3 contains 17 residues. Unmatched junction bases numbered 8, after V lost 5 bases and J lost 7 bases. CDR1 SEHNR and CDR2 FQNEAQ come from the germline V gene (reference sequence). The CDR3 region has the DNA TGTGCCAGCAGCAAGGGGACTAGCGGGAGGGCTAATAATGAGCAGTTCTTC. Amino acids: CASSKGTSGRANNEQFF.

This clonotype was seen more than once but under ten times. CDR3 nucleotides: TGCAGCGTTGAATTCCTCGGGGTGCAGTTCTTC. Translation gives CSVEFLGVQFF. This sequence joins TRBV29-1 and TRBJ2-1; D is perhaps TRBD2 (5 bases). Germline CDR1 is SQVTM and CDR2 is ANQGSEA. This CDR3 contains 11 residues. The ends were cut back, 2 bases at V and 12 bases at J, with 11 bases in the middle.

The chain recombines TRBV7-2 with TRBJ2-1; the D is unclear. With 2 bases removed from V and 5 bases from J, the gap between germline ends came to 7 bases. Germline CDR1 SGHTA, CDR2 FQGNSA. This CDR3 is built from 13 residues. This CDR3 is CASSLHMNNEQFF. In nucleotides, the CDR3 is TGTGCCAGCAGCTTACACATGAACAATGAGCAGTTCTTC.

The gene calls are TRBV7-2 and TRBJ2-5; TRBD1 matches 10 bases. Losses at the gene ends were 5 bases for V and 7 bases for J; bases not matched to a gene: 7. Germline assignment: CDR1 SGHTA and CDR2 FQGNSA. This CDR3 spans 14 amino acids. The chain's CDR3 is CASSKGGQGWTQYF. The CDR3 DNA sequence: TGTGCCAGCAGCAAAGGGGGACAGGGGTGGACCCAGTACTTC.

The J gene is TRBJ2-7, the V gene TRBV7-9; 13 nucleotides align to TRBD2. The CDR3 sequence is 16 residues long. V lost 5 bases to trimming and J lost 5 bases; unmatched junction nucleotides: 9. Per germline, CDR1 SEHNR and CDR2 FQNEAQ (reference sequence). The CDR3 sequence: CASSARTSGRSDEQYF. CDR3 nucleotides: TGTGCCAGCAGCGCGCGGACTAGCGGGAGATCCGACGAGCAGTACTTC.

The sample holds a few counts of this clonotype. V is TRBV6-2 or TRBV6-3 and J is TRBJ1-2; a weak D match, TRBD1 (5 bases). The germline V and J ends were trimmed by 7 bases and 0 bases, with 15 bases remaining between them. The CDR3 covers 15 residues. The germline CDR1 and CDR2 sequences are MNHEY and SVGEGT. Here the CDR3 DNA reads TGTGCCAGCACCCGGCGGGGCGGTACTAACTATGGCTACACCTTC. This translates into CASTRRGGTNYGYTF.

V and J are TRBV20-1 and TRBJ2-5; D remains ambiguous. The better agreement between TRBJ2-7 and the DNA end casts doubt on the J call. CDR1 and CDR2 from the germline V gene are DFQATT and SNEGSKA (reference sequence). The CDR3 loop spans 11 amino acids. CDR3 amino acids: CAGGSSYEQYF. The CDR3 DNA is TGCGCCGGTGGAAGCTCATACGAGCAGTACTTC.

The gene calls are TRBV27 and TRBJ1-1; perhaps TRBD1 as D (6 bases). CDR3 length equals 12 residues. Germline-derived CDR1 and CDR2 are MNHEY and SMNVEV (reference sequence). V was cut by 5 bases and J by 6 bases, with 10 bases left in between. In nucleotides, the CDR3 is TGTGCCAGCAGTAAGAACAGGGCTGAAGCTTTCTTT. Its protein product is CASSKNRAEAFF.

The genes are TRBV4-3 and TRBJ2-7, with 13 bases identical to TRBD2. Losses at the gene ends were 6 bases for V and 5 bases for J; bases not matched to a gene: 7. Germline CDR1 and CDR2: LGHNA and YSLEER. The CDR3 contains 15 residues. CDR3: CASSPDGLAGDEQYF. The CDR3 DNA follows: TGCGCCAGCAGTCCAGACGGACTAGCGGGAGACGAGCAGTACTTC.

The V call is TRBV5-1, the J call TRBJ1-4, with a weak D call TRBD1 (5 bases). In germline, CDR1 is SGHRS, CDR2 YFSETQ. Trimming left V 4 bases short and J 5 bases short, with 18 bases between. This CDR3 region has 16 residues. The CDR3 DNA reads as TGCGCCAGCAGCCCGGGGACCGGATTGGAAAATGAAAAACTGTTTTTT. It specifies CASSPGTGLENEKLFF.

This clonotype was seen more than once but under ten times. This chain connects TRBV6-1 to TRBJ2-5; TRBD1 aligns across 9 bases. With 7 bases clipped from V and 2 bases from J, the junction kept 8 bases outside the gene matches. From germline, CDR1 is MNHNS and CDR2 SASEGT. The CDR3 covers 15 residues. The CDR3: CASTVSGTGQETQYF. The DNA for the CDR3 is TGTGCCAGCACAGTATCCGGGACAGGGCAAGAGACCCAGTACTTC.

This clonotype has just one count. This rearrangement joins TRBV27 to TRBJ2-7, with D possibly called TRBD1 or TRBD2 (6 bases each). CDR3 length: 14 residues. Trimming removed 4 bases at V and 0 bases at J, with 10 bases between. Germline values: CDR1 MNHEY, CDR2 SMNVEV (reference sequence). CDR3 region: CASSWRGSSYEQYF. The CDR3 region has the DNA TGTGCCAGCAGTTGGAGGGGGAGCTCCTACGAGCAGTACTTC.

This chain uses TRBV3-1 with TRBJ2-7; D is ambiguous. Germline V lookup: CDR1 LGHDT, CDR2 YNNKEL (reference sequence). The V gene lost 4 bases and the J gene lost 2 bases, with 15 bases spanning the gap. The CDR3 is made up of 15 amino acids. The CDR3 DNA is TGTGCCAGCAGCCTAGGCGGCCGGGCCGCCTACGAGCAGTACTTC. It is translated as CASSLGGRAAYEQYF.

This clonotype occurred a few times. The rearrangement joins TRBV6-6 to TRBJ2-7; D uncertain. The length of the CDR3 is 13 residues. V lost 5 bases to trimming and J lost 5 bases, with 13 bases between them. Germline loops: CDR1 MNHNY, CDR2 SVGAGI (reference sequence). The CDR3 spells CASSPSYGDEQYF. The CDR3 DNA reads TGTGCCAGCAGTCCTTCCTATGGGGACGAGCAGTACTTC.